Each of the 15 T cell receptor beta chains below was sequenced from the same sample in a study of metastatic and nonmetastatic thyroid tumors. Until they underwent thyroid surgery, no patient had received any treatment. MiXCR re-clonotyped the PCR reads for TCRdb. The table lists approximately 32,000 clones, 15% of them singletons, with roughly a fifth in the top ten. The sequenced sample consisted of blood. These receptor sequences come from a male donor with papillary thyroid cancer or a benign thyroid nodule (not recorded which). Some clones in this sample may be carry-over from other donors' samples.

This clone was counted at least ten times. CDR3 amino acids: CSARSSLNQPQHF. The CDR3 nucleotides read TGCAGTGCTAGATCTAGCCTCAATCAGCCCCAGCATTTT. V usage is TRBV20-1 and J usage is TRBJ1-5; D gene uncertain. Trimming pared 2 bases from V and 3 bases from J, leaving 8 bases between. Germline values: CDR1 DFQATT, CDR2 SNEGSKA (reference sequence). This CDR3 is built from 13 residues.

Concerning this clone itself: One end of the junction fails to match germline, which may point to a read error. The rearrangement joins TRBV4-1 to TRBJ2-7, with D unresolved. The CDR3 totals 13 residues. Germline lookup yields CDR1 MGHRA and CDR2 YSYEKL. In nucleotides, the CDR3 is TGCGTCAGCAGCCAAGAACCGGTCTCGTTGCAGTACTTC. It yields the protein CVSSQEPVSLQYF.

This clone has a count of ten or more. The chain employs TRBV29-1 and TRBJ2-2, with unresolved D. The germline V gene encodes CDR1 SQVTM and CDR2 ANQGSEA. This CDR3 spans 12 amino acids. Trimming took off 0 bases at V and 10 bases at J, with 9 bases between the two ends. In DNA, the CDR3 is TGCAGCGTTGAAGAACCAAGTGCGGAGCTGTTTTTT. Protein: CSVEEPSAELFF.

The V gene is TRBV12-3 or TRBV12-4, the J gene TRBJ2-2; D not resolved. The CDR3 has 13 amino acids. With 10 bases removed from V and 9 bases from J, the gap between germline ends came to 18 bases. The CDR3 protein is CATCDSTPWELFF. The CDR3 DNA reads TGTGCCACGTGCGACTCTACGCCCTGGGAGCTGTTTTTT.

In its sample, this clone was seen many times. The CDR3, as DNA: TGCAGTGCTAGCTATGAGAGTTTTAAGAATGAGCAGTTCTTC. Residues: CSASYESFKNEQFF. The rearrangement links TRBV20-1 to TRBJ2-1, with unresolved D. The germline V gene has CDR1 DFQATT and CDR2 SNEGSKA (reference sequence). V lost 3 bases to trimming and J lost 7 bases, with 16 bases between them. The CDR3 spans 14 residues.

Ten or more counts support this clone. The chain is built from TRBV5-4 and TRBJ2-7; D is perhaps TRBD1 (6 bases). This CDR3 has 13 amino acids. V was shortened by 4 bases and J by 2 bases, with 10 bases between the two germline ends. Germline lookup yields CDR1 SGHNT and CDR2 YYREEE (reference sequence). For the CDR3, the DNA is TGTGCCAGCAGCCCAGGGGAAGCCTACGAGCAGTACTTC. This codes for CASSPGEAYEQYF.

At least ten counts were recorded for this clone. This rearrangement joins TRBV28 to TRBJ1-2; D is ambiguous. The ends were cut back, 7 bases at V and 1 base at J, with 10 bases in the middle. The CDR3 runs to 13 residues. Germline V gives CDR1 MDHEN, CDR2 SYDVKM. Written as DNA, the CDR3 is TGTGCCAGCATAAGTCCTGATAACTATGGCTACACCTTC. Residues: CASISPDNYGYTF.

This clone was recorded many times. This chain joins TRBV7-2 and TRBJ2-2, with 12 bases lining up with TRBD2. Trimming removed 5 bases from V and 2 bases from J; junction bases left unmatched: 6. The V gene's germline CDR1 is SGHTA and CDR2 FQGNSA. This CDR3 comprises 17 residues. In DNA form, the CDR3 reads TGTGCCAGCAGCCCCGGGGGACTAGCGGGTAACACCGGGGAGCTGTTTTTT. Protein product: CASSPGGLAGNTGELFF. Full variable domain (remainder filled in from reference TRBV7-2 and TRBJ2-2): GAGVSQSPSNKVTEKGKDVELRCDPISGHTALYWYRQSLGQGLEFLIYFQGNSAPDKSGLPSDRFSAERTGGSVSTLTIQRTQQEDSAVYLCASSPGGLAGNTGELFFGEGSRLTVL.

This clone has just one count. This same CDR3 is encoded by further DNA sequences in the sample. The chain joins TRBV30 to TRBJ1-2, with D possibly matching TRBD1 (5 bases). Germline CDR1 reads GTSNPN; CDR2 reads SVGIG (reference sequence). The V and J ends lost 2 bases and 8 bases respectively, with 18 bases between them. CDR3 length: 14 amino acids. Written as DNA, the CDR3 is TGTGCCTGGAGTATGGGGGTTGACAGCTACGGCTACACCTTC. This codes for CAWSMGVDSYGYTF.

This clone was observed many times. The V call is TRBV15, the J call TRBJ2-2; D ambiguous. The germline V gene encodes CDR1 LNHNV and CDR2 YYDKDF (reference sequence). This CDR3 has 12 residues. V dropped 0 bases and J dropped 7 bases, with 3 bases sitting between them. CDR3 sequence reads: CATSRDFGELFF. CDR3 DNA: TGTGCCACCAGCAGAGATTTCGGGGAGCTGTTTTTT. Complete variable domain (other parts from reference TRBV15 and TRBJ2-2): DAMVIQNPRYQVTQFGKPVTLSCSQTLNHNVMYWYQQKSSQAPKLLFHYYDKDFNNEADTPDNFQSRRPNTSFCFLDIRSPGLGDTAMYLCATSRDFGELFFGEGSRLTVL.

This clone has at least ten counts. The CDR3 loop is CATSEEVTQYF. Written as DNA, the CDR3 is TGTGCCACCAGTGAGGAGGTTACGCAGTATTTT. The chain recombines TRBV24-1 with TRBJ2-3, with a possible D match to TRBD2 (5 bases). Looked up from germline, CDR1 is KGHDR and CDR2 is SFDVKD. This CDR3 has 11 amino acids. Deletions cut 4 bases from V and 8 bases from J, with 6 bases between.

This clone was detected many times. The chain has TRBV18 and TRBJ2-3; 11 bases align to TRBD2. V lost 0 bases and J lost 9; bases outside the gene matches: 5. The CDR3 is made up of 15 amino acids. Germline lookup yields CDR1 KGHSH and CDR2 LQKENI. The CDR3 DNA reads as TGTGCCAGCTCACCACCGACAACTAGCGGGAGAACGCAGTATTTT. It specifies CASSPPTTSGRTQYF.

This clone appeared many times. The chain uses TRBV24-1 and TRBJ2-5; 7 bases are shared with TRBD1. The CDR3 is 15 amino acids. The germline V gene has CDR1 KGHDR and CDR2 SFDVKD. The junction had 9 bases not matched to a gene; V was cut back by 4 bases and J by 5 bases. The CDR3 sequence: CATSEQTGWGETQYF. In nucleotides, the CDR3 is TGTGCCACCAGTGAACAGACAGGGTGGGGGGAGACCCAGTACTTC.

This clone has more than one count but fewer than ten. The CDR3 here is CASSRPFGDYEQFF. The CDR3 nucleotides read TGTGCCAGCAGTCGCCCATTTGGAGACTATGAGCAGTTCTTC. The V call is TRBV6-2 or TRBV6-3, the J call TRBJ2-1; D uncertain. The CDR3 sequence is 14 residues long. Germline CDR1 MNHEY, CDR2 SVGEGT. V lost 5 bases, J lost 8 bases, and 16 bases lay in between.

This clone was found many times. V is TRBV28 and J is TRBJ1-5, with TRBD1 identical over 9 bases. The CDR3 spans 17 residues. The V gene end was trimmed by 0 bases and the J gene end by 2 bases; junction bases not matched to a gene: 5. Looked up from germline, CDR1 is MDHEN and CDR2 is SYDVKM. The DNA for the CDR3 is TGTGCCAGCAGTTTATGGGACAGGGGTCAGCGCAATCAGCCCCAGCATTTT. Protein product: CASSLWDRGQRNQPQHF.